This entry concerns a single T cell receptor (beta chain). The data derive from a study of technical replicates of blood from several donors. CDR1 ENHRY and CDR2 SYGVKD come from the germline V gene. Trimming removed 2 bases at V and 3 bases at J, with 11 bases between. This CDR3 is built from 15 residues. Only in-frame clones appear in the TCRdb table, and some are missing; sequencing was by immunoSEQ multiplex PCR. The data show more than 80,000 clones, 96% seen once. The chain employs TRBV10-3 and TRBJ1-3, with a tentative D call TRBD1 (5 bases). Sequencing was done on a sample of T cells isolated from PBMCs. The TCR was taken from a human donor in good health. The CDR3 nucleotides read TGTGCCATCAGTGAGGCAACAGGTTTTGGAAACACCATATATTTT. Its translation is CAISEATGFGNTIYF.